This TCR beta chain appears in the sequencing data of a study of T cell changes during pregnancy in multiple sclerosis. Trimming took 2 bases from V and 7 from J; bases not matched to a gene: 8. The CDR3 covers 14 residues. The V gene's germline CDR1 is MNHNS and CDR2 SASEGT. Using immunoSEQ multiplex PCR, the repertoire was profiled, and TCRdb retains in-frame clones only, with some absent. The repertoire consists of over 90,000 clones, with about 90% occurring once and the leading ten covering around 0.92%. V usage is TRBV6-1 and J usage is TRBJ2-7, with 7 bases lining up with TRBD1. This clonotype originated in a female donor with multiple sclerosis, enrolled in a pregnancy study. Source: peripheral blood, taken after pregnancy. CDR3 loop: CASSEQGVSKEQYF. CDR3 DNA sequence: TGTGCCAGCAGTGAACAGGGGGTATCGAAAGAGCAGTACTTC.